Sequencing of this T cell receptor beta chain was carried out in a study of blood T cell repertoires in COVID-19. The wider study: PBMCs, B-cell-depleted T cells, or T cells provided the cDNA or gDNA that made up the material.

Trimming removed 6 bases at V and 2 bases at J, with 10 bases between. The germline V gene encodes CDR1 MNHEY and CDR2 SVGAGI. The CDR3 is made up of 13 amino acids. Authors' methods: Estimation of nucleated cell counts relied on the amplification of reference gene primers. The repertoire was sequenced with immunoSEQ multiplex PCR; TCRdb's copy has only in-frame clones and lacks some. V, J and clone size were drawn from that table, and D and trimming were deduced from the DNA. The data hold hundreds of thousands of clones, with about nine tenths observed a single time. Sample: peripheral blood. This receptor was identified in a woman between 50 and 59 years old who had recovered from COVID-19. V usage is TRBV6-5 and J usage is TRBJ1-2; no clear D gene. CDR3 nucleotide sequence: TGTGCCAGCAGCTTGGGCAGAAACTATGGCTACACCTTC. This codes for CASSLGRNYGYTF.